This TCR beta chain is from a study of ipilimumab plus nivolumab after autologous stem cell transplantation. General study results and limits: TCR repertoire, Treg phenotype and gut microbiota reportedly support more study of this approach.

Clones were read by immunoSEQ multiplex PCR, and TCRdb kept only the in-frame ones, dropping some. The data show about 47,000 clones, nearly 90% seen once. Trimming removed 4 bases from V and 5 bases from J, with 14 bases in between. CDR3 size: 14 residues. Germline assignment: CDR1 MRHNA and CDR2 SNTAGT. Patients got ipilimumab 1 mg/kg beginning 14 to 28 days post-transplant. Dosing: nivolumab 3 mg/kg IV, weeks 1, 4, 7, 10, then every two weeks to week 26. A few counts support this clone. Antigen specificity is unknown. Sample: PBMCs, taken in a trial of ipilimumab plus nivolumab as post-transplant consolidation. The V gene is TRBV6-4, the J gene TRBJ1-1; maybe TRBD1 (5 bases). This sequence originates from a male donor with multiple myeloma. CDR3 protein: CASSGRDPRTEAFF. The CDR3 DNA follows: TGTGCCAGCAGTGGGAGGGACCCGAGAACTGAAGCTTTCTTT.